A selection of T cell receptor beta chains follows, all from one sample in a study of blood T cell repertoires in COVID-19. Libraries were prepared by immunoSEQ multiplex PCR; TCRdb keeps only in-frame clonotypes and omits some of them. The sample includes roughly 180,000 clones, approximately 80% of them seen just once. Sequenced input: peripheral blood. The receptors originated from a woman aged 40 to 50 with COVID-19, enrolled during active disease. CDR3s include the opening cysteine and the closing phenylalanine or tryptophan. Fields, in order: CDR3 length, J gene, V gene, CDR3 protein.

CDR3 length: 15
J gene: TRBJ1-3
V gene: TRBV6-5
CDR3 protein: CASRRDRENGNTIYF

CDR3 length: 13
J gene: TRBJ1-1
V gene: TRBV11-2
CDR3 protein: CASSFQGNTEAFF

CDR3 length: 12
J gene: TRBJ2-1
V gene: TRBV3-1/TRBV3-2
CDR3 protein: CASINSYNEQFF

CDR3 length: 13
J gene: TRBJ1-2
V gene: TRBV6-5
CDR3 protein: CASSRGQGGGYTF

CDR3 length: 15
J gene: TRBJ1-2
V gene: TRBV19
CDR3 protein: CASSIDGTGGNGYTF

CDR3 length: 16
J gene: TRBJ2-1
V gene: TRBV10-1
CDR3 protein: CASSGTSGGAYNEQFF

CDR3 length: 13
J gene: TRBJ1-1
V gene: TRBV13
CDR3 protein: CASSSRVNTEAFF

CDR3 length: 14
J gene: TRBJ2-3
V gene: TRBV27
CDR3 protein: CASTAAGEYNTQYF

CDR3 length: 16
J gene: TRBJ2-3
V gene: TRBV19
CDR3 protein: CASSIGLSGSTDTQYF

CDR3 length: 12
J gene: TRBJ2-7
V gene: TRBV28
CDR3 protein: CASYGQASEQYF

CDR3 length: 15
J gene: TRBJ2-7
V gene: TRBV7-7
CDR3 protein: CASSPLDSTAYEQYF

CDR3 length: 15
J gene: TRBJ2-1
V gene: TRBV7-9
CDR3 protein: CASSPLGPSYNEQFF

CDR3 length: 15
J gene: TRBJ1-2
V gene: TRBV6-5
CDR3 protein: CASSLDRGHGYGYTF

CDR3 length: 15
J gene: TRBJ1-1
V gene: TRBV5-4
CDR3 protein: CASSLGQFGHTEAFF

CDR3 length: 15
J gene: TRBJ1-6
V gene: TRBV7-2
CDR3 protein: CASSPAQTYNSPLHF

CDR3 length: 15
J gene: TRBJ2-3
V gene: TRBV13
CDR3 protein: CASSSTSGGTDTQYF

CDR3 length: 14
J gene: TRBJ1-3
V gene: TRBV2
CDR3 protein: CASIKQVAGNTIYF

CDR3 length: 14
J gene: TRBJ1-5
V gene: TRBV6-5
CDR3 protein: CASRPGQGLQPQHF

CDR3 length: 18
J gene: TRBJ2-3
V gene: TRBV21-1
CDR3 protein: CASSKGASGNSSTDTQYF

CDR3 length: 12
J gene: TRBJ1-3
V gene: TRBV29-1
CDR3 protein: CSVAQRGNTIYF

CDR3 length: 15
J gene: TRBJ2-3
V gene: TRBV19
CDR3 protein: CASSSSGTVRDTQYF

CDR3 length: 14
J gene: TRBJ1-3
V gene: TRBV5-6
CDR3 protein: CASSLGGEENTIYF

CDR3 length: 13
J gene: TRBJ1-3
V gene: TRBV5-4
CDR3 protein: CASSDTGPNTIYF

CDR3 length: 16
J gene: TRBJ2-7
V gene: TRBV11-1
CDR3 protein: CASSLRGRQGADEQYF

CDR3 length: 14
J gene: TRBJ2-1
V gene: TRBV15
CDR3 protein: CATSRKREYNEQFF

CDR3 length: 14
J gene: TRBJ1-1
V gene: TRBV19
CDR3 protein: CASSRTGGDTEAFF

CDR3 length: 15
J gene: TRBJ1-4
V gene: TRBV5-1
CDR3 protein: CASSLRHRGSEKLFF

CDR3 length: 15
J gene: TRBJ1-4
V gene: TRBV6-5
CDR3 protein: CASSSTGTARLKLFF

CDR3 length: 14
J gene: TRBJ2-7
V gene: TRBV10-1
CDR3 protein: CASSAPGRPYEQYF

CDR3 length: 17
J gene: TRBJ2-6
V gene: TRBV5-1
CDR3 protein: CASSLARGAGGANVLTF

CDR3 length: 16
J gene: TRBJ2-1
V gene: TRBV19
CDR3 protein: CASSIGILGSYNEQFF

CDR3 length: 14
J gene: TRBJ2-7
V gene: TRBV5-1
CDR3 protein: CASSLGLALYEQYF

CDR3 length: 15
J gene: TRBJ1-2
V gene: TRBV7-9
CDR3 protein: CASKPGQGANYGYTF

CDR3 length: 14
J gene: TRBJ2-7
V gene: TRBV6-6
CDR3 protein: CASTRGQGSYEQYF

CDR3 length: 11
J gene: TRBJ2-7
V gene: TRBV19
CDR3 protein: CASRIGAEQYF

CDR3 length: 15
J gene: TRBJ1-1
V gene: TRBV9
CDR3 protein: CASSPRGQGNTEAFF

CDR3 length: 16
J gene: TRBJ2-1
V gene: TRBV3-1/TRBV3-2
CDR3 protein: CASSQRAGWGVNEQFF

CDR3 length: 15
J gene: TRBJ1-6
V gene: TRBV3-1/TRBV3-2
CDR3 protein: CASSQVTGPTSPLHF

CDR3 length: 13
J gene: TRBJ2-1
V gene: TRBV6-5
CDR3 protein: CASSQRGYNEQFF

CDR3 length: 14
J gene: TRBJ1-2
V gene: TRBV7-3
CDR3 protein: CASSGQGDVNGYTF

CDR3 length: 16
J gene: TRBJ1-2
V gene: TRBV28
CDR3 protein: CAILGTGGGGPYGYTF

CDR3 length: 14
J gene: TRBJ2-5
V gene: TRBV2
CDR3 protein: CASSLGTGGETQYF

CDR3 length: 19
J gene: TRBJ2-7
V gene: TRBV3-1/TRBV3-2
CDR3 protein: CASSQAASRLAGGAYEQYF

CDR3 length: 16
J gene: TRBJ2-3
V gene: TRBV30
CDR3 protein: CAWSVLRNTSTDTQYF

CDR3 length: 15
J gene: TRBJ2-1
V gene: TRBV7-2
CDR3 protein: CASSLRASGRNEQFF

CDR3 length: 12
J gene: TRBJ1-1
V gene: TRBV7-9
CDR3 protein: CASSLGPAEAFF

CDR3 length: 15
J gene: TRBJ2-7
V gene: TRBV18
CDR3 protein: CASSPPGTQDGEQYF

CDR3 length: 14
J gene: TRBJ2-3
V gene: TRBV19
CDR3 protein: CASSPWGGPDTQYF

CDR3 length: 12
J gene: TRBJ1-3
V gene: TRBV6-6
CDR3 protein: CATQASGNTIYF

CDR3 length: 16
J gene: TRBJ2-1
V gene: TRBV9
CDR3 protein: CASSVAGTGSYNEQFF

CDR3 length: 14
J gene: TRBJ2-2
V gene: TRBV19
CDR3 protein: CASLRDRGPGELFF

CDR3 length: 16
J gene: TRBJ1-5
V gene: TRBV7-2
CDR3 protein: CASSPRTFYSNQPQHF

CDR3 length: 15
J gene: TRBJ1-5
V gene: TRBV5-5
CDR3 protein: CASSGLGGEVQPQHF

CDR3 length: 14
J gene: TRBJ1-5
V gene: TRBV7-2
CDR3 protein: CASSLVVSNQPQHF

CDR3 length: 14
J gene: TRBJ1-2
V gene: TRBV5-6
CDR3 protein: CASSLVLQDYGYTF

CDR3 length: 16
J gene: TRBJ1-2
V gene: TRBV28
CDR3 protein: CASSLYTGNPNYGYTF

CDR3 length: 14
J gene: TRBJ2-5
V gene: TRBV7-3
CDR3 protein: CASSYGQGGETQYF

CDR3 length: 14
J gene: TRBJ2-7
V gene: TRBV10-1
CDR3 protein: CASSEETGGDKQYF

CDR3 length: 14
J gene: TRBJ1-1
V gene: TRBV19
CDR3 protein: CATSLGHSNTEAFF